The source of this T cell receptor beta chain is a study of blood T cell repertoires in COVID-19. About the study: Acute-phase and convalescent COVID-19 samples originated in the United States, Italy and Spain. From T cells, B-cell-depleted T cells, or PBMCs came the material, which was cDNA or gDNA.

Repertoires were generated with immunoSEQ multiplex PCR, while TCRdb's copy carries only in-frame clones and drops some. The repertoire holds about 220,000 clones, about 80% seen once, with about 1.3% in the top ten. CDR1 is MNHEY and CDR2 is SMNVEV in the germline V gene (reference sequence). The CDR3 loop spans 15 amino acids. V gave up 6 bases and J gave up 7 bases; unmatched junction bases: 6. Grouping used clinical history reported by participants in a survey and questionnaire. This clonotype originated in a woman in her thirties or forties with acute COVID-19. What was sequenced was PBMCs or T cells enriched from blood (not recorded which). The chain employs TRBV27 and TRBJ1-6; 10 bases match TRBD1. The CDR3 DNA reads TGTGCCAGCAGCTCGTTGGGACAGGGGAATTCACCCCTCCACTTT. It yields the protein CASSSLGQGNSPLHF.